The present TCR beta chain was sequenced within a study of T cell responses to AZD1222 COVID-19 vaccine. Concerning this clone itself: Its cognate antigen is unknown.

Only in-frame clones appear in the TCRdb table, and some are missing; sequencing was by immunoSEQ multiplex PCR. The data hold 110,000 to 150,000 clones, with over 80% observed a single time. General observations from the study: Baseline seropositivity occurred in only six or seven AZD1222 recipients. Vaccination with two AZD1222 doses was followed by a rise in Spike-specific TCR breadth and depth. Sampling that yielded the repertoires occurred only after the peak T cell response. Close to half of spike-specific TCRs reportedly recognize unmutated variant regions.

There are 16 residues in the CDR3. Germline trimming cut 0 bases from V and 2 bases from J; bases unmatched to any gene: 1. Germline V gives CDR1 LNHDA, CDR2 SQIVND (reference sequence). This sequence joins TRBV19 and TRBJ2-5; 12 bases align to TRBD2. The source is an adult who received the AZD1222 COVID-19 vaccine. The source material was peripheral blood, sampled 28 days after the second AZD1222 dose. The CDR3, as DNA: TGTGCCAGTAGTATAGATCTAGCGGGAGGGCAAGAGACCCAGTACTTC. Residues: CASSIDLAGGQETQYF. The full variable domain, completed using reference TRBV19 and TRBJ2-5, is DGGITQSPKYLFRKEGQNVTLSCEQNLNHDAMYWYRQDPGQGLRLIYYSQIVNDFQKGDIAEGYSVSREKKESFPLTVTSAQKNPTAFYLCASSIDLAGGQETQYFGPGTRLLVL.